This T cell receptor (beta chain) appears in the sequencing data of a study of immune evolution from preneoplasia to lung adenocarcinoma. A word on this clone: What it binds is not known.

General study results and limits: Clonality was highest in normal lung, lower in later-stage lesions apparently.

The repertoire was sequenced with immunoSEQ multiplex PCR; TCRdb's copy has only in-frame clones and lacks some. The sample includes about 6,200 clones, approximately 72% of them seen just once. Two lung cancer pathologists independently confirmed each histologic diagnosis. The sample comprised FFPE adjacent normal lung tissue. This TCR derives from a donor of 70 years or more with lung adenocarcinoma.

CDR3 protein: CASSLGSPTDTQYF. In DNA, the CDR3 is TGCGCCAGCAGCTTGGGGAGCCCCACAGATACGCAGTATTTT. This rearrangement joins TRBV5-1 to TRBJ2-3; D gene unclear. V was cut by 0 bases and J by 2 bases, with 7 bases left in between. The CDR3 spans 14 residues. Germline V gene data show CDR1 as SGHRS and CDR2 as YFSETQ.